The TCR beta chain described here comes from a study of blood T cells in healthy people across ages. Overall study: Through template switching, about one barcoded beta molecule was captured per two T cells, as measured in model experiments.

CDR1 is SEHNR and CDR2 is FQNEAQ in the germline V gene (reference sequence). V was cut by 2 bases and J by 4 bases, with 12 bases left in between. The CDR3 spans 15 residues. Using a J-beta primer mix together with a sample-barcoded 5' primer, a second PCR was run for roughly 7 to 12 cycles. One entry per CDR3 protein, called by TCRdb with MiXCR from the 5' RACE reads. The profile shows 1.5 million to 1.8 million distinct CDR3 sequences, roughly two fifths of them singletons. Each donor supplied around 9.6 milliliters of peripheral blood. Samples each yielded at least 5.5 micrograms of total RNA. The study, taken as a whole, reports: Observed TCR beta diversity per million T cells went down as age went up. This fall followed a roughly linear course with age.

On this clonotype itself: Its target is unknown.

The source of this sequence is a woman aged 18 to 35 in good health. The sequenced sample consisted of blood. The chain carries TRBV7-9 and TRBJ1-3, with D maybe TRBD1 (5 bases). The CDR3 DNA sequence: TGTGCCAGCAGCTTACTCCGGGACTTAGGAAACACCATATATTTT. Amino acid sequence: CASSLLRDLGNTIYF.